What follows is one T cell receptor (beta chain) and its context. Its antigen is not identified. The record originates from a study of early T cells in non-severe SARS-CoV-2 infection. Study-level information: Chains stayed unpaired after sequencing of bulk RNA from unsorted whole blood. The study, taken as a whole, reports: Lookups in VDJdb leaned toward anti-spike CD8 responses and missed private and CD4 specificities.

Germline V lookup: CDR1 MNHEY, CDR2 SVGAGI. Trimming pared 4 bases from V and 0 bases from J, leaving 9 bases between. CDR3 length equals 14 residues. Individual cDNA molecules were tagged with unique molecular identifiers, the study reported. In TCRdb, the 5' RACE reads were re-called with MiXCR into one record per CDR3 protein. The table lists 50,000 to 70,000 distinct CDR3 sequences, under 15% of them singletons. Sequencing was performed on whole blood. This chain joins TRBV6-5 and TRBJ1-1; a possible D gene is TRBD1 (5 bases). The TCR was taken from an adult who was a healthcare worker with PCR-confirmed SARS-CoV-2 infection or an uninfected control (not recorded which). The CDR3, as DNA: TGTGCCAGCAGTTTTACAGGACTGAACACTGAAGCTTTCTTT. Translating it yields CASSFTGLNTEAFF.